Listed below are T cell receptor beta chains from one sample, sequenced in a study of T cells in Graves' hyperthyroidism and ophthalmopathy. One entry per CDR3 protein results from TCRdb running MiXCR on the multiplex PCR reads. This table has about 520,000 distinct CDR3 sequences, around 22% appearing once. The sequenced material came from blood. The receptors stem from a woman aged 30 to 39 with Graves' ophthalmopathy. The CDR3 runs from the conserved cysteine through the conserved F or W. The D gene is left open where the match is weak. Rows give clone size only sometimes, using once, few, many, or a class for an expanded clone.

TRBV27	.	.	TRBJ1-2	TGTGCCAGCAGTTTAATCGGACAGCCTGAAAACTATGGCTACACCTTC	CASSLIGQPENYGYTF
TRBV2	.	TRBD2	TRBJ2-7	TGTGCCAGCAGTGGCGCGGGAGGGCCTGAGTACTTC	CASSGAGGPEYF
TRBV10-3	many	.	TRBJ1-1	TGTGCCATCAGAGACCGAGGACAGAATCGGGCTGAAGCTTTCTTT	CAIRDRGQNRAEAFF
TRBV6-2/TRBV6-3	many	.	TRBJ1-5	TGTGCCAGCGGACCACAGCCCCAGCATTTT	CASGPQPQHF
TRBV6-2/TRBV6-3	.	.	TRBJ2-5	TGTGCCAGCAGTCACGCTCTAGCGTATCAAGAGACCCAGTACTTC	CASSHALAYQETQYF
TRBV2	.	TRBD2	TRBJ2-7	TGTGCCAGCAGTGAGAGACTAGCGGGGGAGGGCGAGCAGTACTTC	CASSERLAGEGEQYF
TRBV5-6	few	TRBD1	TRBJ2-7	TGTGCCTCGCGGACAGGGGGCCACGAGCAGTACTTC	CASRTGGHEQYF
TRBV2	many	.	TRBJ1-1	TGTGCCAGCAGTGATGGCGAATTGAACACTGAAGCTTTCTTT	CASSDGELNTEAFF
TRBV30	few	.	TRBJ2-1	TGTGCCTGGACGAACGGGGGCCAATACAATGAGCAGTTCTTC	CAWTNGGQYNEQFF
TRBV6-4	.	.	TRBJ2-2	TGTGCCAGCAGTGACTCATCGACAAACACCGGGGAGCTGTTTTTT	CASSDSSTNTGELFF
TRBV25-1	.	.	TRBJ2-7	TGTGCCAGCAGGCCCAACTCAGGGGGGAGCTCCTACGAGCAGTACTTC	CASRPNSGGSSYEQYF
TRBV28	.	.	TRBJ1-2	TGTGCCAGCATCGCCGGGACTTCGGAGGGCTACACCTTC	CASIAGTSEGYTF
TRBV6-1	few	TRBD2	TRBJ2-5	TGTGCCAGCACGGGCGGGGGGGCCCTAGAGACCCAGTACTTC	CASTGGGALETQYF
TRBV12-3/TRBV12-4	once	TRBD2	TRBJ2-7	TGTGCCAGCAGTTCAGGGCAGGGAGGGAGATCCTACGAGCAATACTTC	CASSSGQGGRSYEQYF
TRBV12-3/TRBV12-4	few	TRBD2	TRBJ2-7	TGTGCCAGCAGTACATCCCCCAAACTAGCGGGGGTTTCCTACGAGCAGTACTTC	CASSTSPKLAGVSYEQYF
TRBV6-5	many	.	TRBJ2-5	TGTGCCAGCAGACCACCAGGTGCGCAAGAGACCCAGTACTTC	CASRPPGAQETQYF
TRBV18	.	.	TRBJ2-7	TGTGCCAGCTCACGGGAGGGGGCAGGGAGAACGGAAATCTACTTC	CASSREGAGRTEIYF
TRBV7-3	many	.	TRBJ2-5	TGTGCCAGCAGCTCCCTGGACAGTGAGACCCAGTACTTC	CASSSLDSETQYF
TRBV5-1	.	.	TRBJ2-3	TGCGCCAGCAGCTTGGAACAGTTATTCACAGATACGCAGTATTTT	CASSLEQLFTDTQYF
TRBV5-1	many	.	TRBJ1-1	TGCGCCAGCGCAACGAGGCCCATGAACACTGAAGCTTTCTTT	CASATRPMNTEAFF
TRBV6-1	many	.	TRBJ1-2	TGTGCCAGCTTTTCGTGGTATTGGGGCTACACCTTC	CASFSWYWGYTF
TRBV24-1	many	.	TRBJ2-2	TGTGCCACCAGTGCCGCTCGGGACGGAAACACCGGGGAGCTGTTTTTT	CATSAARDGNTGELFF
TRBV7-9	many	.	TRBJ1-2	TGTGCCAGCAGCTGGGCAGGGGATTATGGCTACACCTTC	CASSWAGDYGYTF
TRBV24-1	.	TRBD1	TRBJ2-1	TGTGCCACCAGTGACTACCCCGGGACAGGCAACAATGAGCAGTTCTTC	CATSDYPGTGNNEQFF
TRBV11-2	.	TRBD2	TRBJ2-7	TGTGCCAGCAGCCCGATAGCGGGAGGGCTCTACCCTCACGAGCAGTACTTC	CASSPIAGGLYPHEQYF
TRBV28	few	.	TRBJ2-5	TGTGCCAGCAGTCTATCAGCGGTCATAGAGACCCAGTACTTC	CASSLSAVIETQYF
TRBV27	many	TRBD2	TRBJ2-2	TGTGCCAGCAAGACGGGACTAGCCACGAACACCGGGGAGCTGTTTTTT	CASKTGLATNTGELFF
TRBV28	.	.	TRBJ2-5	TGTGCCAGCAGTTTATGGTCGGCAGAACACCAAGAGACCCAGTACTTC	CASSLWSAEHQETQYF
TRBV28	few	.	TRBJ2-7	TGTGCCAGCAGTTTAGGGGGTAGTCGAGCCTACGAGCAGTACTTC	CASSLGGSRAYEQYF
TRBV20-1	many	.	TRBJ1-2	TGCAGTGCCTTAGAGACAGGCCCCTATGGCTACACCTTC	CSALETGPYGYTF
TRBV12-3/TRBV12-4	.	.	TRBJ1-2	TGTGCCAGCAGACCTCCTAGTAACTATGGCCACACCTTC	CASRPPSNYGHTF
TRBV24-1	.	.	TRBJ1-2	TGTGCCACCAGTGATGGAGGGGGCTATGGCTACACCTTC	CATSDGGGYGYTF
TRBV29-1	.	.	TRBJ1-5	TGCAGCGTTTGGACAGTAGGGCAGCCCCAGCATTTT	CSVWTVGQPQHF
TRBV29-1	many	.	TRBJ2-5	TGCAGCGGATGGGGGGAGGCAGAGACCCAGTACTTC	CSGWGEAETQYF
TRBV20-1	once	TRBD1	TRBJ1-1	TGCAGTGCTAACAGGGGTGGTTTGGGCACTGAAGCTTTCTTT	CSANRGGLGTEAFF
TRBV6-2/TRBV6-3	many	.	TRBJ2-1	TGTGCCAGTTCTTCCCCCCCACGCACTGAGCAGTTCTTC	CASSSPPRTEQFF
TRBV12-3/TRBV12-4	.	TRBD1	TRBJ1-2	TGTGCCAGCTATAATTATCGAGGGACAGGGGTCAACTATGGCTACACCTTC	CASYNYRGTGVNYGYTF
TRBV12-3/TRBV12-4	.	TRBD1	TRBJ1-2	TGTGCCAGCAGTATGACAGGGGGCGGTTATGGCTACACCTTC	CASSMTGGGYGYTF
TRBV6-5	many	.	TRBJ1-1	TGTGCCAGCAGTTACGATCCCCGACAGGCGGCGGTGAGGCCTTTCTTT	CASSYDPRQAAVRPFF
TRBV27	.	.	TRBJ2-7	TGTGCCAGCAGTTTAGATTCTAGGACCTACGAGCAGTACTTC	CASSLDSRTYEQYF
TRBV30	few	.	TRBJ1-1	TGTGCCTCCAGGGGTGAGCAGAACACTGAAGCTTTCTTT	CASRGEQNTEAFF
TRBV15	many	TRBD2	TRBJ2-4	TGTGCCACCAGCAGCCCGGGAGGAATAAGAGGAAACATTCAGTACTTC	CATSSPGGIRGNIQYF